The rows below give T cell receptor beta chains drawn from one sample of a study of shared clonotypes between healthy human individuals. TCRdb keeps only in-frame clones here, not all; method: immunoSEQ multiplex PCR. The table lists a few hundred thousand clones, 80% to 90% of them singletons. The specimen was memory CD8+ T cells sorted from blood. The receptors originated from a man younger than 30 in good health. CDR3s leave out the opening cysteine and the closing phenylalanine or tryptophan. Fields, in order: V gene, J gene, CDR3 length, CDR3 protein.

TRBV28,TRBJ1-4,13,ASSLNGVHNEKLF
TRBV4-3,TRBJ2-7,11,ASSQGAGYEQY
TRBV13,TRBJ2-7,12,ASSKAYGGYEQY
TRBV6-5,TRBJ2-2,12,ASSYGANTGELF
TRBV7-9,TRBJ1-6,13,AGGQSSSYNSPLH
TRBV27,TRBJ2-1,9,ASSLMNEQF
TRBV14,TRBJ1-2,12,ASSQVNPNYGYT
TRBV28,TRBJ2-7,14,ASRPTAGQGPYEQY
TRBV28,TRBJ2-3,16,ASSSSFGTSLNTDTQY
TRBV29-1,TRBJ2-2,14,SVSGTLYANTGELF
TRBV5-6,TRBJ1-1,16,ASSSRGTPGLLNTEAF
TRBV27,TRBJ2-3,12,ASRTGGSTDTQY
TRBV11-2,TRBJ1-6,12,ASSLVSGDSPLH
TRBV2,TRBJ1-2,11,ASLSTWTYGYT
TRBV25-1,TRBJ1-1,11,ASSEPESVETF
TRBV20-1,TRBJ1-4,9,SARGDEKLF
TRBV6-6,TRBJ1-4,13,ASSYLKQGLGKLF
TRBV6-6,TRBJ2-5,11,ASSQQDQETQY
TRBV14,TRBJ2-7,12,ASSPESQSYEQY
TRBV19,TRBJ2-7,9,ATTEGYEQY
TRBV27,TRBJ1-1,11,ASSLQENTEAF
TRBV9,TRBJ2-3,13,ASSVTGTAGDTQY
TRBV29-1,TRBJ2-1,13,SVDGLADSYNEQF
TRBV27,TRBJ1-6,17,ASSFWGPPGTAWDSPLH
TRBV7-9,TRBJ2-7,11,ASSHGGPSEQY
TRBV6-1,TRBJ2-7,12,ASSESLGGYEQY
TRBV7-6,TRBJ2-1,14,ASSLRLGGTYNEQF
TRBV9,TRBJ2-1,9,ASSTGDEQF
TRBV11-2,TRBJ2-3,13,ASSLASVLTDTQY
TRBV4-3,TRBJ2-1,12,ASSQAAEYNEQF
TRBV5-5,TRBJ1-2,13,ASSQRDRAHYGYT
TRBV30,TRBJ1-2,12,AWSPGRAEYGYT
TRBV29-1,TRBJ1-2,11,SAPTGWAYGYT
TRBV6-5,TRBJ2-1,12,ASSYKSAYNEQF
TRBV4-1,TRBJ1-6,17,ASSQTAQGASSYNSPLH
TRBV2,TRBJ1-4,16,ASSWDRRPRLFNEKLF
TRBV27,TRBJ2-7,13,ASSFGQSTSYEQY
TRBV7-9,TRBJ2-7,11,ASSSLLGSEQY
TRBV6-5,TRBJ2-7,13,ASSYAGGSSYEQY
TRBV10-3,TRBJ2-7,12,AISEYTGDYEQY
TRBV7-9,TRBJ2-7,14,ASSSQDRGNPYEQY
TRBV6-6,TRBJ1-5,11,ASTVDSYQPQH
TRBV27,TRBJ2-1,12,ASSFRSKYNEQF
TRBV28,TRBJ2-5,15,ASRETAGSGGQETQY
TRBV7-9,TRBJ1-3,16,ASSLWVGRARSGNTIY
TRBV6-5,TRBJ2-5,11,ASSLSVQETQY
TRBV6-5,TRBJ2-2,13,ASSYGGLDTGELF
TRBV7-9,TRBJ1-4,14,ASSYGRGIGNEKLF
TRBV9,TRBJ2-7,12,ASSVGGSSYEQY
TRBV6-5,TRBJ2-1,13,ASSDTSGRINEQF
TRBV5-1,TRBJ2-3,14,ASSLLAGGRTDTQY
TRBV6-1,TRBJ2-7,12,ASSWTGASYEQY
TRBV5-4,TRBJ1-5,14,ASSLAWGLSNQPQH
TRBV28,TRBJ1-5,13,ASSLSRTFNQPQH
TRBV5-8,TRBJ2-7,14,ASSLVRARGVYEQY
TRBV28,TRBJ2-7,13,ASSTLATGDYEQY
TRBV7-9,TRBJ2-1,14,ASSFNSGGSYNEQF